This is a list of T cell receptor beta chains from one sample in a study of T-cell reconstitution after alpha-beta-depleted transplantation in children. A single record per CDR3 protein comes from TCRdb applying MiXCR to the PCR reads. The sample has about 440,000 distinct CDR3 sequences, around two fifths seen once; the top ten hold around a quarter. The sequencing here drew on PBMCs, taken before TCRalphabeta/CD19-depleted stem cell transplant. The source of these receptors is a girl aged 2 to 10 with aplastic anemia, due to receive a stem cell transplant. Each CDR3 is given with its conserved first and last residue. A D gene is named only where the DNA matches it firmly. Only part of the rows carry a size: once, few, many, or a class if the clone is expanded.

>TRBD2|TRBV20-1|TRBJ2-3|few
CSASTSGGTDTQYF
TGCAGTGCTAGTACTAGCGGGGGCACAGATACGCAGTATTTT
>-|TRBV29-1|TRBJ2-1|-
CSVEVVTHYNEQFF
TGCAGCGTTGAAGTAGTAACACATTACAATGAGCAGTTCTTC
>-|TRBV29-1|TRBJ2-5|few
CSVRPRGGETQYF
TGCAGCGTCAGACCCAGGGGTGGAGAGACCCAGTACTTC
>-|TRBV28|TRBJ2-7|-
CASSSQGTYLKQYF
TGTGCCAGCAGTTCCCAGGGGACATATCTGAAGCAGTACTTC
>-|TRBV7-9|TRBJ1-6|many
CASSTRDGSNSPLHF
TGTGCCAGCAGCACGCGGGACGGGAGTAATTCACCCCTCCACTTT
>TRBD1|TRBV5-1|TRBJ1-1|-
CASSFQGAEAFF
TGCGCCAGCAGCTTTCAGGGGGCTGAAGCGTTCTTT
>-|TRBV2|TRBJ1-5|-
CASSEETGGNHPQHF
TGTGCCAGCAGTGAGGAGACCGGGGGCAATCACCCCCAGCATTTT
>-|TRBV20-1|TRBJ2-1|many
CSASPPIHRVYNEQFF
TGCAGTGCTAGCCCCCCCATCCATAGAGTCTACAATGAGCAGTTCTTC
>TRBD2|TRBV3-1|TRBJ2-1|many
CASSQEGTSVSYNEQFF
TGTGCCAGCAGCCAAGAGGGGACTAGCGTTTCCTACAATGAGCAGTTCTTC
>TRBD2|TRBV20-1|TRBJ2-1|-
CSARSSGRGAYNEQFF
TGCAGTGCTAGGAGTAGCGGGCGGGGGGCCTACAATGAGCAGTTCTTC
>TRBD1|TRBV7-8|TRBJ2-5|-
CASSLASGGQETQYF
TGTGCCAGCAGCTTAGCTTCAGGGGGCCAAGAGACCCAGTACTTC
>-|TRBV2|TRBJ2-5|many
CASSDIRVSGGTQYF
TGTGCCAGCAGTGACATCCGCGTTTCAGGTGGGACCCAGTACTTC
>-|TRBV29-1|TRBJ2-4|many
CSVGQVGQNIQYF
TGCAGCGTTGGACAGGTTGGACAAAACATTCAGTACTTC
>-|TRBV6-2/TRBV6-3|TRBJ2-1|-
CASGKSTRSPYNEQFF
TGTGCCAGCGGCAAATCGACTAGATCGCCCTACAATGAGCAGTTCTTC
>TRBD1|TRBV29-1|TRBJ1-3|few
CSVVAGGSGNTIYF
TGCAGCGTTGTAGCAGGGGGCTCTGGAAACACCATATATTTT
>TRBD2|TRBV7-2|TRBJ2-3|-
CASSLSGRAGMIDTQYF
TGTGCCAGCAGCTTGAGCGGGAGGGCCGGAATGATTGATACGCAGTATTTT
>TRBD1|TRBV5-1|TRBJ2-7|many
CASSIGQGNYEQYF
TGCGCCAGCAGCATCGGACAGGGGAACTACGAGCAGTACTTC
>-|TRBV12-3/TRBV12-4|TRBJ1-2|-
CASSPTTHGYTF
TGTGCCAGCAGTCCCACCACCCATGGCTACACCTTC
>-|TRBV20-1|TRBJ1-5|few
CSARDLGNTKDNQPQHF
TGCAGTGCTAGAGATTTGGGGAACACCAAGGACAATCAGCCCCAGCATTTT
>-|TRBV2|TRBJ1-1|-
CASRNSLNTEAFF
TGTGCCAGCAGAAATTCTTTGAACACTGAAGCTTTCTTT
>TRBD1|TRBV18|TRBJ2-7|-
CASSPNGQGIEQYF
TGTGCCAGCTCACCTAACGGACAGGGTATCGAGCAGTACTTC
>-|TRBV11-2|TRBJ2-7|-
CASSAPSGGYSYEQYF
TGTGCCAGCAGCGCGCCCTCCGGGGGCTACTCCTACGAGCAGTACTTC
>-|TRBV9|TRBJ2-6|-
CASSVFGSGANVLTF
TGTGCCAGCAGCGTATTCGGGAGTGGGGCCAACGTCCTGACTTTC